Below are 16 T cell receptor beta chains sequenced from a single sample in a study of T cells in Graves' hyperthyroidism and ophthalmopathy. Amplification yielded TCR beta CDR3 regions, with RNA transcripts as the source. With the HTBI primer set, the TCR CDR3 went through a first round of RT-PCR. TCRdb re-called the multiplex PCR reads with MiXCR, one entry per CDR3 protein. Of about 250,000 distinct CDR3 sequences in the sample, roughly 15% were seen once. Source material: blood. These TCRs come from a woman aged 50 to 65 with Graves' hyperthyroidism that later progressed to Graves' ophthalmopathy.

This clonotype was detected many times. The chain uses TRBV28 and TRBJ2-7, with a tentative D call TRBD1 (6 bases). CDR3 length: 15 residues. Between the trimmed V and J ends, which lost 6 bases and 0 bases, there was a span of 15 bases. Germline CDR1 MDHEN, CDR2 SYDVKM. The CDR3 bases are TGTGCCAGCAGCCACACAGGGATCAGCTCCTACGAGCAGTACTTC. Encoded protein: CASSHTGISSYEQYF. Full variable domain (remainder filled in from reference TRBV28 and TRBJ2-7): DVKVTQSSRYLVKRTGEKVFLECVQDMDHENMFWYRQDPGLGLRLIYFSYDVKMKEKGDIPEGYSVSREKKERFSLILESASTNQTSMYLCASSHTGISSYEQYFGPGTRLTVT.

V is TRBV6-1 and J is TRBJ2-7; D possibly matches TRBD1 or TRBD2 (5 bases each). This CDR3 contains 14 residues. Germline V gene data show CDR1 as MNHNS and CDR2 as SASEGT. V was clipped by 6 bases and J by 0 bases, with 12 bases between them. CDR3 sequence reads: CASRRGPNSYEQYF. The DNA of the CDR3 is TGTGCCAGCAGAAGGGGACCCAACTCCTACGAGCAGTACTTC.

On this clonotype itself: With a much larger clone just one base away, this may be a read error. V usage is TRBV2 and J usage is TRBJ2-5; TRBD1 aligns across 9 bases. CDR1 is SNHLY and CDR2 is FYNNEI in the germline V gene. This CDR3 region has 13 residues. CDR3 residues: CASRATGGETRYF. As DNA, the CDR3 is TGTGCCAGCAGAGCGACAGGGGGGGAGACCCGGTACTTC.

The chain couples TRBV5-1 to TRBJ1-5; D remains ambiguous. The CDR3 is made up of 14 amino acids. V was trimmed by 4 bases and J by 5 bases, leaving 13 bases between them. Germline lookup yields CDR1 SGHRS and CDR2 YFSETQ. CDR3 sequence (DNA): TGCGCCAGCAGCCCCGGGTCCTTCGATCAGCCCCAGCATTTT. The encoded protein is CASSPGSFDQPQHF.

The chain links TRBV4-2 to TRBJ2-5; 10 bases match TRBD2. CDR1 LGHNA and CDR2 YNFKEQ come from the germline V gene. J lost 5 bases, V lost 1 base, and 7 bases had no gene match. The length of the CDR3 is 16 residues. The CDR3 sequence is CASSQVLAGVGETQYF. CDR3 DNA: TGTGCCAGCAGCCAAGTTCTAGCGGGAGTAGGGGAGACCCAGTACTTC.

The chain links TRBV5-6 to TRBJ1-2; no clear D. The germline V gene encodes CDR1 SGHDT and CDR2 YYEEEE. There are 15 residues in the CDR3. V was shortened by 5 bases and J by 0 bases, with 14 bases between the two germline ends. DNA of the CDR3: TGTGCCAGCAGGTCCAACCCATCCTCTAACTATGGCTACACCTTC. It specifies CASRSNPSSNYGYTF.

This sequence joins TRBV28 and TRBJ1-2; TRBD1 aligns across 7 bases. Germline values: CDR1 MDHEN, CDR2 SYDVKM. J lost 9 bases, V lost 4 bases, and 8 bases had no gene match. The CDR3 covers 13 residues. Written as DNA, the CDR3 is TGTGCCAGCAGTTCAGGGGGGGGGCTTAGCTACACCTTC. It translates to CASSSGGGLSYTF.

This clonotype occurred many times. V is TRBV6-2 or TRBV6-3 and J is TRBJ2-2; 10 positions match TRBD2. V lost 5 bases and J lost 10; bases outside the gene matches: 7. Germline values: CDR1 MNHEY, CDR2 SVGEGT. This CDR3 contains 14 residues. This CDR3 is CASSLAGVPPELFF. The CDR3 nucleotides are TGTGCCAGCAGTCTAGCGGGGGTTCCACCGGAGCTGTTTTTT.

This clonotype was observed many times. The gene calls are TRBV11-2 and TRBJ2-7; D not certain. Trimming took 5 bases from V and 6 from J, leaving 11 bases between them. The CDR3 covers 12 residues. Germline CDR1 SGHAT, CDR2 FQNNGV. CDR3 region: CASSHSPGEQYF. Written as DNA, the CDR3 is TGTGCCAGCAGCCACTCCCCGGGCGAGCAGTACTTC.

About this clonotype itself: A read error may explain this, as a much larger clone is one base away. The chain joins TRBV2 to TRBJ2-3; weak D call: TRBD1 (7 bases). Germline lookup yields CDR1 SNHLY and CDR2 FYNNEI. CDR3 length: 14 amino acids. The CDR3 bases are TGTGCTTCCCGATGGGCAGGGGGAGGAGATACGCAGTATTTT. Encoded protein: CASRWAGGGDTQYF.

As regards this clonotype: A much larger clone differs by one base, so this may be a read error. The V gene is TRBV7-7, the J gene TRBJ2-5; 7 positions match TRBD2. The CDR3 has 16 residues. The germline V gene has CDR1 SSHAT and CDR2 FNYEAQ (reference sequence). As DNA, the CDR3 is TGTGCTAGCAGCTTAGCTAGCGGTTCTCTTGGGGAGACCCAGTACTTC. Its protein is CASSLASGSLGETQYF.

This clonotype has just one count. This clone may be a read error of a much larger clone one base away. This chain links TRBV6-1 with TRBJ2-1; 9 bases map to TRBD2. The germline gives CDR1 MNHNS, CDR2 SASEGT. CDR3 length: 13 amino acids. The chain's CDR3 is CASLASGDNGQFF. The CDR3 DNA follows: TGTGCCAGCCTCGCTAGCGGGGACAATGGGCAGTTCTTC.

The J gene is TRBJ2-4, the V gene TRBV7-8; D not resolved. The ends were cut back, 5 bases at V and 5 bases at J, with 13 bases in the middle. This CDR3 spans 14 amino acids. CDR1 SGHVS and CDR2 FQNEAQ come from the germline V gene. In DNA form, the CDR3 reads TGTGCCAGCAGCCCAGGCGACTGGGAAAACATTCAGTACTTC. It encodes CASSPGDWENIQYF.

In this sample, this clonotype turned up a few times. The V gene is TRBV20-1, the J gene TRBJ2-1; 10 positions match TRBD2. Trimming took 7 bases from V and 7 from J; bases not matched to a gene: 4. CDR1 is DFQATT and CDR2 is SNEGSKA in the germline V gene (reference sequence). The length of the CDR3 is 12 residues. The CDR3 bases are TGCAGTGGAGCTAGCGGGAGTAATGAGCAGTTCTTC. The encoded protein is CSGASGSNEQFF.

This clonotype was detected ten times or more. The chain couples TRBV29-1 to TRBJ2-7; 9 bases are a match to TRBD1. V trimming: 5 bases; J trimming: 4 bases; junction bases outside the gene matches: 6. Looked up from germline, CDR1 is SQVTM and CDR2 is ANQGSEA. This CDR3 has 13 residues. The CDR3 nucleotides are TGCAGCGTTCTGGACAGGGGTGGGTACGAGCAGTACTTC. As protein: CSVLDRGGYEQYF.

This clonotype occurred many times. CDR3 residues: CASSSRDSSSYEQYF. CDR3 nucleotide sequence: TGTGCCAGCAGCTCACGGGACTCGAGCTCCTACGAGCAGTACTTC. The chain combines TRBV11-2 with TRBJ2-7; D is perhaps TRBD2 (6 bases). Germline V gene sequence: CDR1 SGHAT, CDR2 FQNNGV. The CDR3 is made up of 15 amino acids. Trimming left V 4 bases short and J 0 bases short, with 13 bases between.